These 21 T cell receptor beta chains came from one sample sequenced in a study of cytomegalovirus exposure and HLA in healthy donors (dated by TCRdb to about 2017). The library was generated by the immunoSEQ multiplex PCR assay. For the multiplex PCR, a mixture combining 60 forward primers for TCR Vbeta segments and 13 reverse primers for TCR Jbeta segments was used. TCRdb re-hosts the immuneACCESS table, in-frame sequences only. Its copies lack some clones; in the studies checked, an unresolved V gene accounts for under half of them, and the cause for the rest is not known. This sample lists under 200,000 clones; roughly 13% were detected once. About 7.8% of the sample comes from the top ten. The source material was PBMCs. The origin of the receptors is a man aged 50-60 years in good health and CMV-seropositive.

V and J are TRBV14 and TRBJ2-1, with 7 bases aligning to TRBD2. The germline gives CDR1 SGHDN, CDR2 FVKESK. V lost 4 bases and J lost 8; bases outside the gene matches: 8. The CDR3 is 14 amino acids. CDR3 DNA: TGTGCCAGCAGCCTGGGGGGGGGATCGCATGAGCAGTTCTTC. The encoded protein is CASSLGGGSHEQFF.

The gene calls are TRBV29-1 and TRBJ2-2; TRBD1 is a possible D gene (6 bases). V dropped 7 bases and J dropped 5 bases, with 11 bases sitting between them. This CDR3 region has 12 residues. Germline loops: CDR1 SQVTM, CDR2 ANQGSEA. DNA for the CDR3: TGCAGCGCCGGACAGTCTACCGGGGAGCTGTTTTTT. It translates to CSAGQSTGELFF.

This clone was seen a few times. This chain uses TRBV10-2 with TRBJ2-7; D might be TRBD2 (5 bases). The CDR3 runs to 13 residues. Germline lookup yields CDR1 WSHSY and CDR2 SAAADI. V was shortened by 6 bases and J by 3 bases, with 12 bases between the two germline ends. The CDR3 DNA follows: TGCGCCAGCAGCCGGACTCAAATCTACGAGCAGTACTTC. Amino acids: CASSRTQIYEQYF.

This clone was found a few times. CDR3: CASSQDLARGEETQYF. CDR3 sequence (DNA): TGCGCCAGCAGCCAAGATCTAGCGCGGGGAGAAGAGACCCAGTACTTC. V gene TRBV4-3 combines with J gene TRBJ2-5, with D tentatively TRBD2 (6 bases). CDR1 and CDR2 from the germline V gene are LGHNA and YSLEER. There are 16 residues in the CDR3. Trimming pared 0 bases from V and 3 bases from J, leaving 14 bases between.

There are a few counts of this clone. This chain uses TRBV9 with TRBJ2-1, with TRBD2 matching over 11 bases. This CDR3 is built from 15 residues. Germline V lookup: CDR1 SGDLS, CDR2 YYNGEE. V was clipped by 2 bases and J by 8 bases; unmatched bases: 6. The CDR3, as DNA: TGTGCCAGCAGCGTCTTAGCGGGGGGGGCCGATGAGCAGTTCTTC. It encodes CASSVLAGGADEQFF.

This clone was detected only a few times. The V call is TRBV9, the J call TRBJ1-6, with D possibly being TRBD1 (6 bases). The CDR3 loop spans 14 amino acids. Germline V gene sequence: CDR1 SGDLS, CDR2 YYNGEE. Between the trimmed V and J ends, which lost 1 base and 11 bases, there was a span of 13 bases. CDR3 coding DNA: TGTGCCAGCAGCGTAACAGGGTTGAATCCACCCCTCCACTTT. Encoded protein: CASSVTGLNPPLHF.

This rearrangement joins TRBV18 to TRBJ2-1; D is possibly TRBD2 (6 bases). The V gene's germline CDR1 is KGHSH and CDR2 LQKENI. Trimming left V 3 bases short and J 6 bases short, with 15 bases between. CDR3 size: 15 residues. The CDR3 region is CASSPEGVLGNEQFF. The CDR3 nucleotides read TGTGCCAGCTCACCGGAGGGCGTTTTGGGCAATGAGCAGTTCTTC.

This rearrangement joins TRBV28 to TRBJ2-7, with 7 bases that match TRBD2. Germline V gene sequence: CDR1 MDHEN, CDR2 SYDVKM. The ends lost 6 bases at V and 2 bases at J; junction bases unmatched: 13. The CDR3 has 16 amino acids. The CDR3, as DNA: TGTGCCAGCAGCTCACAATGGGGGGGGTTGACCTACGAGCAGTACGTC. This codes for CASSSQWGGLTYEQYV.

A few counts support this clone. V gene TRBV28 combines with J gene TRBJ1-5; possibly TRBD1 for D (6 bases). The CDR3 has 16 amino acids. Germline V lookup: CDR1 MDHEN, CDR2 SYDVKM. Trimming shortened V by 2 bases and J by 2 bases, and 13 bases separated the two germline ends. As DNA, the CDR3 is TGTGCCAGCAGTTTACCCCAGGGGCTCGGCAATCAGCCCCAGCATTTT. It specifies CASSLPQGLGNQPQHF.

The V call is TRBV6-5, the J call TRBJ2-7, with 8 bases identical to TRBD1. The J segment lost 1 base and the V segment lost 5 bases, leaving 1 base of the junction unmatched. The CDR3 loop spans 13 amino acids. CDR1 MNHEY and CDR2 SVGAGI come from the germline V gene. The CDR3 here is CASSRQGSYEQYV. In DNA form, the CDR3 reads TGTGCCAGCAGTCGACAGGGGTCCTACGAGCAGTACGTC.

The rearrangement joins TRBV13 to TRBJ2-3, with TRBD2 matching over 12 bases. Germline V gene sequence: CDR1 PRHDT, CDR2 FYEKMQ (reference sequence). J gave up 4 bases and V 6 bases, and 5 bases lay outside the gene matches. The CDR3 extends over 15 amino acids. CDR3 in DNA: TGTGCCAGCAGAATACTAGCGGGGGGCGCAGATACGCAGTATTTT. Residues: CASRILAGGADTQYF.

The chain uses TRBV5-1 and TRBJ2-1, with TRBD2 matching 10 bases. Trimming at V came to 0 bases and at J to 7 bases, leaving 7 bases not matched to a gene. Germline-derived CDR1 and CDR2 are SGHRS and YFSETQ. The CDR3 loop spans 16 amino acids. The CDR3 nucleotides read TGCGCCAGCAGCTTGGATGGAGCGGGGGGGTCGAATGAGCAGTTCTTC. Protein product: CASSLDGAGGSNEQFF.

V and J are TRBV4-3 and TRBJ2-3; 7 bases are shared with TRBD2. Germline assignment: CDR1 LGHNA and CDR2 YSLEER. V was pared by 5 bases and J by 0 bases, with 5 bases of the junction left unmatched. The CDR3 length is 15 residues. The CDR3 DNA reads TGCGCCAGCAGCTCGAGCGGGGATAGCACAGATACGCAGTATTTT. It specifies CASSSSGDSTDTQYF.

This clone was counted only a few times. This chain connects TRBV18 to TRBJ2-7; possibly TRBD1 for D (6 bases). This CDR3 contains 16 residues. V dropped 5 bases and J dropped 3 bases, with 20 bases sitting between them. Germline CDR1 reads KGHSH; CDR2 reads LQKENI. The CDR3 sequence is CASSLQGPGYSYEQYV. The CDR3 nucleotides are TGTGCCAGCTCATTACAGGGTCCTGGGTATAGCTACGAGCAGTACGTC.

The V gene is TRBV4-1, the J gene TRBJ2-1, with 12 bases aligning to TRBD2. Germline trimming cut 3 bases from V and 6 bases from J; bases unmatched to any gene: 15. Germline V CDR1 and CDR2: MGHRA, YSYEKL. This CDR3 has 19 amino acids. CDR3 nucleotide sequence: TGCGCCAGCAGCCAGCTGAATTACCGGACTAGCGGGGCGATCAATGAGCAGTTCTTC. Translation gives CASSQLNYRTSGAINEQFF.

The genes are TRBV4-3 and TRBJ1-1; perhaps TRBD1 as D (5 bases). The CDR3 has 15 residues. Trimming took off 0 bases at V and 1 base at J, with 9 bases between the two ends. The germline V gene has CDR1 LGHNA and CDR2 YSLEER. CDR3 residues: CASSQEIGQNTEAFF. The CDR3 nucleotides read TGCGCCAGCAGCCAAGAGATAGGACAGAACACTGAAGCTTTCTTT.

This clone came up a few times. The chain links TRBV19 to TRBJ2-3; 8 nucleotides line up with TRBD1. The CDR3 runs to 16 residues. Losses at the gene ends were 1 base for V and 0 bases for J; bases not matched to a gene: 3. Germline-derived CDR1 and CDR2 are LNHDA and SQIVND (reference sequence). The CDR3 region has the DNA TGTGCCAGTAGTATAGGTCAGGGGGCTAGCACAGATACGCAGTATTTT. Translating it yields CASSIGQGASTDTQYF.

This clone was detected only a few times. This chain uses TRBV4-2 with TRBJ1-2; D ambiguous. Germline V gene data show CDR1 as LGHNA and CDR2 as YNFKEQ. The ends were cut back, 1 base at V and 0 bases at J, with 9 bases in the middle. There are 15 residues in the CDR3. As DNA, the CDR3 is TGTGCCAGCAGCCAAGCCGTAGTAGCTAACTATGGCTACACCTTC. It codes for CASSQAVVANYGYTF.

To note about this clone: The same CDR3 can be traced to other DNA sequences in this sample. This chain uses TRBV11-3 with TRBJ2-5; D not certain. V was pared by 0 bases and J by 5 bases, with 4 bases between. The germline V gene has CDR1 SGHNT and CDR2 YENEEA. CDR3 length: 12 amino acids. The CDR3 protein is CASSLDSETQYF. DNA of the CDR3: TGTGCCAGCAGCTTAGATAGCGAGACCCAGTACTTC. Looking up the rest from reference TRBV11-3 and TRBJ2-5 gives the full variable domain: EAGVVQSPRYKIIEKKQPVAFWCNPISGHNTLYWYLQNLGQGPELLIRYENEEAVDDSQLPKDRFSAERLKGVDSTLKIQPAELGDSAVYLCASSLDSETQYFGPGTRLLVL.

This clone has only a few counts. J is TRBJ1-3 and V is TRBV2; D uncertain. The V gene lost 6 bases and the J gene lost 0 bases, with 12 bases spanning the gap. Per germline, CDR1 SNHLY and CDR2 FYNNEI. This CDR3 region has 15 residues. The CDR3 spells CASSADIPSGNTIYF. Here the CDR3 DNA reads TGTGCCAGCAGCGCAGACATCCCCTCTGGAAACACCATATATTTT.

This clone was counted a few times. CDR3 nucleotide sequence: TGTGCCAGCAGCTTAGGTGGCGGGGTAGGGCATGAGCAGTTCTTC. Its translation: CASSLGGGVGHEQFF. The chain has TRBV11-1 and TRBJ2-1, with a possible D match to TRBD2 (6 bases). The length of the CDR3 is 15 residues. Germline CDR1 SGHAT, CDR2 FQDESV (reference sequence). Trimming removed 1 base from V and 8 bases from J, with 15 bases in between.